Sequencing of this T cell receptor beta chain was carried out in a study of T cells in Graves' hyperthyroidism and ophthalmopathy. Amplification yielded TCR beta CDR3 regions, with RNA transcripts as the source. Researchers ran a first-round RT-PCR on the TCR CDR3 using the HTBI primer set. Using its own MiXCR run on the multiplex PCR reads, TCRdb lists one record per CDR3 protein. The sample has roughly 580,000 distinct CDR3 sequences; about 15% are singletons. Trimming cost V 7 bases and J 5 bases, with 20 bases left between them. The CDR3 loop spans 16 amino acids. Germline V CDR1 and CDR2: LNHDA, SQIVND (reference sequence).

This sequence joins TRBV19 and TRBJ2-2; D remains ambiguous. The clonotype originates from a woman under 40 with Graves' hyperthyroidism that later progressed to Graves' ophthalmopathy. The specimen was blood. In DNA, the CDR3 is TGTGCCAGTAACGCAGCTACCTCTTTTGTGACCGGGGAGCTGTTTTTT. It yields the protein CASNAATSFVTGELFF.